The source of this TCR beta chain is a study of blood T cell repertoires in COVID-19. Whole-study context: Spain, Italy and the United States supplied samples that represented acute and convalescent COVID-19.

Study processing details: Amplification with reference gene primers provided the estimates of nucleated cell counts. Assay used: immunoSEQ multiplex PCR; TCRdb lists only in-frame clones, some missing. The V and J calls and clone size were taken over from that table, and D and trimming were inferred from the DNA. This repertoire shows 200,000 to 250,000 clones, around 85% found once; its top ten account for about 2.2%. Unmatched junction bases numbered 6, after V lost 4 bases and J lost 8 bases. The CDR3 sequence is 15 residues long. CDR1 is SGHTA, CDR2 FQGNSA, per germline. Sequencing used peripheral blood. The source is a woman between 50 and 59 years old with acute or convalescent COVID-19. The chain combines TRBV7-2 with TRBJ2-1; 12 bases are a match to TRBD2. DNA for the CDR3: TGTGCCAGCAGCTCTAGCGGGGGGGCCATAGATGAGCAGTTCTTC. This codes for CASSSSGGAIDEQFF. Drawing the rest from reference TRBV7-2 and TRBJ2-1, the complete variable domain is GAGVSQSPSNKVTEKGKDVELRCDPISGHTALYWYRQSLGQGLEFLIYFQGNSAPDKSGLPSDRFSAERTGGSVSTLTIQRTQQEDSAVYLCASSSSGGAIDEQFFGPGTRLTVL.